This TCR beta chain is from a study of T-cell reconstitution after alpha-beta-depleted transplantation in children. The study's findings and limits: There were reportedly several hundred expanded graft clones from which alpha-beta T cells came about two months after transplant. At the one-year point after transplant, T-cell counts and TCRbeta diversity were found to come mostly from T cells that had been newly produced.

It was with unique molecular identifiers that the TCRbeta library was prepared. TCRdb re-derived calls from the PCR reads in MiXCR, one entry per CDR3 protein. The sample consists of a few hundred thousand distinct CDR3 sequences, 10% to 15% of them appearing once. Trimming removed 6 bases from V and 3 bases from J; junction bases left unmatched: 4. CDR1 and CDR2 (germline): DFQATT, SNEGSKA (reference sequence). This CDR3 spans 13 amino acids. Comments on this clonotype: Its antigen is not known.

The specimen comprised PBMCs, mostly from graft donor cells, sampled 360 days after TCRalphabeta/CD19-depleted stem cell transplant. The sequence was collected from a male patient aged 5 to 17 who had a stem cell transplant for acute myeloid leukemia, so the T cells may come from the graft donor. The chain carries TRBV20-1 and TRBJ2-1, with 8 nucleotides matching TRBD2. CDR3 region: CSARTSYYNEQFF. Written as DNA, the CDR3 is TGCAGTGCCCGGACTAGCTACTACAATGAGCAGTTCTTC.